The clone carrying this T cell receptor (beta chain) appeared a few times. Its cognate antigen is unknown. This sample is part of a study of T cells after yellow fever vaccination. In the study overall: Preparing low-cell-number fractions relied on SMART-Seq v4 Ultra Low Input.

Study-wide results and limits: Re-detected after boosting: most primary clones, about 95% of CD4 and roughly 88% of CD8. Repertoires obtained by FACS sorting could include abundant clonotypes that entered as contaminants from the bulk population.

Trimming took 6 bases from V and 4 from J, leaving 14 bases between them. Germline assignment: CDR1 SGHDT and CDR2 YYEEEE. The CDR3 has 14 amino acids. TCRdb recomputed calls from the 5' RACE reads with MiXCR, one row per CDR3 protein. Of 620,000 or so distinct CDR3 sequences in the sample, 17% are singletons; the top ten hold 15% to 20%. This receptor was obtained from a man between 18 and 29 years old who received the YFV17D yellow fever vaccine. The sample was PBMCs, taken less than 6 days after the first yellow fever vaccination. The rearrangement links TRBV5-6 to TRBJ2-1; D tentatively fits TRBD1 or TRBD2 (5 bases each). DNA for the CDR3: TGTGCCAGCACCAAGGTGGGGGAGTACAATGAGCAGTTCTTC. Translating it yields CASTKVGEYNEQFF.